The source of this TCR beta chain is a study of blood T cell repertoires in COVID-19. The wider study: COVID-19 samples from acute and convalescent phases originated in the United States, Italy and Spain.

Recruitment covered fewer than 25 US areas and drew participants whose ages spanned 18 to 89 years. Participants reported their clinical history, and cohort assignment relied on those reports. Cohort 3 donors counted as recovered after two negative PCRs, clearance, or resolved symptoms. This table comes from immunoSEQ multiplex PCR, and its TCRdb copy is limited to in-frame clones, with some not included. The sample holds a few hundred thousand clones, 75% to 90% seen once. The V end was cut by 3 bases, the J end by 3 bases, with 15 bases between. The germline V gene has CDR1 KGHSH and CDR2 LQKENI. The CDR3 runs 15 residues.

The sequenced material came from PBMCs or T cells enriched from blood (not recorded which). The receptor's source is a woman between 45 and 65 years old who had recovered from COVID-19. The chain couples TRBV18 to TRBJ2-7, with a tentative D call TRBD1 (6 bases). The CDR3 protein is CASSPLGQIIYEQYF. CDR3 in DNA: TGTGCCAGCTCACCCCTAGGACAGATTATCTACGAGCAGTACTTC. The variable domain in full, with the rest retrieved from reference TRBV18 and TRBJ2-7, is NAGVMQNPRHLVRRRGQEARLRCSPMKGHSHVYWYRQLPEEGLKFMVYLQKENIIDESGMPKERFSAEFPKEGPSILRIQQVVRGDSAAYFCASSPLGQIIYEQYFGPGTRLTVT.